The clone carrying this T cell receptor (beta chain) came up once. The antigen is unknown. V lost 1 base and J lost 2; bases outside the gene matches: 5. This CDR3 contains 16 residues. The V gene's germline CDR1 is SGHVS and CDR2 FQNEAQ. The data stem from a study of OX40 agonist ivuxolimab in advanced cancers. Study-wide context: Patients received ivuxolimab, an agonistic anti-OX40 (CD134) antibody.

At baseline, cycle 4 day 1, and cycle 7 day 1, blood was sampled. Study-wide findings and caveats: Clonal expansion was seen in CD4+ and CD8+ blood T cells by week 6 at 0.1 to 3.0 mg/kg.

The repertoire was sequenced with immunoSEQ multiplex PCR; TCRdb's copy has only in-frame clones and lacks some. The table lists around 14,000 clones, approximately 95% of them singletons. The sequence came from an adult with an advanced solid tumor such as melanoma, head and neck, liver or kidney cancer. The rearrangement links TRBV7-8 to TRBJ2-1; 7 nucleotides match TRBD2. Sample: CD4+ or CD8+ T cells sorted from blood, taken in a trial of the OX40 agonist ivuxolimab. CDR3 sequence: CASSLEGSGPYNEQFF. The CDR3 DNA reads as TGTGCCAGCAGCTTAGAGGGTAGCGGGCCCTACAATGAGCAGTTCTTC. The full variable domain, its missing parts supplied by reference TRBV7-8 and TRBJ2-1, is GAGVSQSPRYKVAKRGQDVALRCDPISGHVSLFWYQQALGQGPEFLTYFQNEAQLDKSGLPSDRFFAERPEGSVSTLKIQRTQQEDSAVYLCASSLEGSGPYNEQFFGPGTRLTVL.